A few counts support the clone carrying this T cell receptor (beta chain). These data belong to a study of molecular identifiers for immune sequencing clone quantification. TCRdb analysed the PCR reads with MiXCR anew, one entry per CDR3 protein. Here the sample spans about 300,000 distinct CDR3 sequences, around 21% being singletons. The CDR3 length is 11 residues. The V gene lost 1 base and the J gene lost 6 bases, with 3 bases spanning the gap. From germline, CDR1 is SGHAT and CDR2 FQNNGV. Sorted cell numbers of roughly 19,000 to 1,000,000, with 10%, 30% or 50% RNA, served as input for naive CD8 libraries.

The clonotype originates from a human donor in good health. Some libraries in this study had Jurkat cell RNA spiked in. Input material: naive CD8+ T cells from blood, with Jurkat cell RNA spiked in. Subset noted: FACS-sorted CD8+CD4-CCR7+CD45RA+ naive T cells. The rearrangement uses TRBV11-2 and TRBJ1-2; no firm D call. The CDR3 loop reads CASSLVDGYTF. Written as DNA, the CDR3 is TGTGCCAGCAGCTTAGTCGATGGCTACACCTTC.